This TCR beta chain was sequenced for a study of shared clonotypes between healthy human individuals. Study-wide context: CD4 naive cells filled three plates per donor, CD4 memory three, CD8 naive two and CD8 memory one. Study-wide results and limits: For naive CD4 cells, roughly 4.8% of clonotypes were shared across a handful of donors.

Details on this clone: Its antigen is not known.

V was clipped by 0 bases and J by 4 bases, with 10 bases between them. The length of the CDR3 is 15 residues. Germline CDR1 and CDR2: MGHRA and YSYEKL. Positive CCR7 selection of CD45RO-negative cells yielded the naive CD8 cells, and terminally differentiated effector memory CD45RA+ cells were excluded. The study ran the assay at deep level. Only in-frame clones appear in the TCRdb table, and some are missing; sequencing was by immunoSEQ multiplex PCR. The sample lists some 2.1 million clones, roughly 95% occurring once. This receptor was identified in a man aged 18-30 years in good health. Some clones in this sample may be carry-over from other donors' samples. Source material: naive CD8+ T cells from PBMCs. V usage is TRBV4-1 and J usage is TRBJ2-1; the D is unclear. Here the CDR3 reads CASSQEGRIYNEQFF. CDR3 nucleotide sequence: TGCGCCAGCAGCCAAGAAGGCCGCATTTACAATGAGCAGTTCTTC.